The 12 T cell receptor beta chains below come from one sample, sequenced in a study of T-cell memory formation after mild COVID-19. TCRdb analysed the 5' RACE reads with MiXCR anew, one entry per CDR3 protein. The sample shows some 250,000 distinct CDR3 sequences, roughly 9.4% of them seen only once. Sequenced material: PBMCs or a T cell subset sorted from them (not recorded which). The source is a young man who had mild COVID-19 (a few samples of this study predate the infection). Cell type and time point are not known.

This clonotype was observed a few times. The chain uses TRBV11-2 and TRBJ1-6; D possibly corresponds to TRBD1 (5 bases). CDR1 is SGHAT, CDR2 FQNNGV, per germline. The CDR3 totals 13 residues. Trimming took off 8 bases at V and 10 bases at J, with 15 bases between the two ends. CDR3 region: CASSSGGGSPLHF. The CDR3 DNA reads as TGTGCCAGCTCCAGCGGGGGGGGATCACCCCTCCACTTT.

The genes are TRBV24-1 and TRBJ2-3, with a weak D call TRBD2 (7 bases). The V gene's germline CDR1 is KGHDR and CDR2 SFDVKD. Trimming shortened V by 4 bases and J by 2 bases, and 12 bases separated the two germline ends. The CDR3 contains 15 residues. CDR3 sequence: CATSDGGGVTDTQYF. The CDR3 DNA follows: TGTGCCACCAGTGACGGCGGGGGCGTCACAGATACGCAGTATTTT.

Points on this clonotype: Because the CDR3's place on the DNA is in doubt, the DNA is left out and the CDR3 is given as listed by TCRdb. The chain employs TRBV3-2 and TRBJ2-1; the table's D call TRBD1 went unverified against the DNA. TRBV3-2 is marked as a pseudogene. The CDR3 sequence runs 16 residues, both termini included. CDR3: CASSQFGQGAYNEQFF.

This clonotype has a handful of counts. This chain joins TRBV4-1 and TRBJ2-1; D uncertain. This CDR3 contains 15 residues. The V end lost 0 bases, the J end lost 0 bases, and 6 bases lay between the germline ends. CDR1 and CDR2 from the germline V gene are MGHRA and YSYEKL. The CDR3: CASSQDYSSYNEQFF. The CDR3 DNA reads TGCGCCAGCAGCCAAGATTATAGCTCCTACAATGAGCAGTTCTTC.

This clonotype has more than one count but fewer than ten. This chain uses TRBV20-1 with TRBJ2-6; D gene uncertain. Germline lookup yields CDR1 DFQATT and CDR2 SNEGSKA (reference sequence). The CDR3 is 15 amino acids. V lost 0 bases and J 0 bases, leaving 6 bases between the germline ends. CDR3 loop: CSARDAISGANVLTF. In DNA form, the CDR3 reads TGCAGTGCTAGAGATGCCATCTCTGGGGCCAACGTCCTGACTTTC.

Only a few counts were recorded for this clonotype. The chain is built from TRBV20-1 and TRBJ2-6; no clear D. The CDR3 is made up of 13 amino acids. V lost 6 bases to trimming and J lost 0 bases, with 6 bases between them. Germline loops: CDR1 DFQATT, CDR2 SNEGSKA (reference sequence). The DNA of the CDR3 is TGCAGTGCACGAAACTCTGGGGCCAACGTCCTGACTTTC. It encodes CSARNSGANVLTF.

The rearrangement links TRBV18 to TRBJ1-5; TRBD1 matches 7 bases. This CDR3 is built from 14 residues. The junction had 11 bases not matched to a gene; V was cut back by 5 bases and J by 10 bases. Looked up from germline, CDR1 is KGHSH and CDR2 is LQKENI. The CDR3, as DNA: TGTGCCAGCTCAGATGACAGGGTGCTGTTTCCCCAGCATTTT. Protein: CASSDDRVLFPQHF.

The J gene is TRBJ1-2, the V gene TRBV4-3, with D possibly TRBD1 on 5 matching bases. The CDR3 sequence is 15 residues long. Germline-derived CDR1 and CDR2 are LGHNA and YSLEER. Trimming shortened V by 4 bases and J by 4 bases, and 16 bases separated the two germline ends. CDR3 loop: CASSPRDLDSYGYTF. CDR3 nucleotide sequence: TGCGCCAGCAGCCCCCGGGACCTCGACAGCTATGGCTACACCTTC.

This clonotype was observed a few times. This chain joins TRBV29-1 and TRBJ2-5, with D uncertain. The CDR3 length is 13 residues. V gave up 7 bases and J gave up 2 bases, with 14 bases separating them. Germline CDR1 is SQVTM and CDR2 is ANQGSEA. The CDR3 loop is CSARQAAQETQYF. CDR3 DNA: TGCAGCGCCAGGCAGGCTGCACAAGAGACCCAGTACTTC.

This sequence joins TRBV30 and TRBJ1-4; D may be TRBD1 (6 bases). Germline values: CDR1 GTSNPN, CDR2 SVGIG (reference sequence). Trimming shortened V by 1 base and J by 11 bases, and 14 bases separated the two germline ends. CDR3 length: 13 residues. The CDR3 loop is CAWSGGRLGKLFF. CDR3 DNA: TGTGCCTGGAGTGGGGGGCGCCTAGGGAAACTGTTTTTT.

This clonotype was detected a few times. The J gene is TRBJ2-5, the V gene TRBV7-2; TRBD2 agrees at 12 bases. With V trimmed by 1 base and J by 5 bases, 14 bases remained unmatched. The CDR3 is made up of 19 amino acids. CDR1 is SGHTA and CDR2 is FQGNSA in the germline V gene. This chain's CDR3 is CASSLGFWASGGARETQYF. The CDR3 coding sequence is TGTGCCAGCAGCTTAGGGTTCTGGGCTAGCGGGGGGGCCAGGGAGACCCAGTACTTC.

The J gene is TRBJ2-1, the V gene TRBV24-1; tentatively, D is TRBD2 (7 bases). Germline V gene lookup returns CDR1 KGHDR and CDR2 SFDVKD. The V and J ends lost 5 bases and 0 bases respectively, with 13 bases between them. CDR3 length equals 16 residues. CDR3 residues: CATSGSGGPSYNEQFF. In DNA form, the CDR3 reads TGTGCCACCAGTGGGTCGGGGGGCCCCTCCTACAATGAGCAGTTCTTC.